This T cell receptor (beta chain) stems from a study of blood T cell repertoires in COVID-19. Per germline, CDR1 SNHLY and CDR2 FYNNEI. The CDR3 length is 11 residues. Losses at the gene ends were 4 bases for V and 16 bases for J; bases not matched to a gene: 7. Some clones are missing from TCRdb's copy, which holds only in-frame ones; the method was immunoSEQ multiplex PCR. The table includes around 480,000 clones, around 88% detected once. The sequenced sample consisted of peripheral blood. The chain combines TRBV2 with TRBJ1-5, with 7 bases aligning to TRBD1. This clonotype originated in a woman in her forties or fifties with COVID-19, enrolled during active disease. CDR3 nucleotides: TGTGCCAGCAGTGCTGACAGGGCAATCCATTTT. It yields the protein CASSADRAIHF.